This T cell receptor (beta chain) was observed in a study of blood T cell repertoires in COVID-19. Looking at the study overall: Both acute and convalescent COVID-19 samples were obtained from the United States, Italy and Spain.

CDR1 is SGDLS and CDR2 is YYNGEE in the germline V gene. Trimming left V 0 bases short and J 0 bases short, with 7 bases between. The CDR3 length is 15 residues. Original methodology: Estimation of nucleated cell counts relied on the amplification of reference gene primers. Profiled with immunoSEQ multiplex PCR; TCRdb holds only in-frame clones, not every one. The V and J calls and clone size were taken over from that table, and D and trimming were inferred from the DNA. The sample records 65,000 to 85,000 clones, over 70% being singletons. The chain recombines TRBV9 with TRBJ2-1, with a tentative D call TRBD2 (5 bases). Sequencing was carried out using peripheral blood. This clonotype was obtained from a man aged 50-59 years with active COVID-19. The CDR3 sequence is CASSVGDYSYNEQFF. In nucleotides, the CDR3 is TGTGCCAGCAGCGTAGGCGACTACTCCTACAATGAGCAGTTCTTC.